This T cell receptor (beta chain) was captured in a study of T cells in Graves' hyperthyroidism and ophthalmopathy. Study-level information: Upon initial diagnosis and before any treatment, peripheral blood was collected.

TCR beta CDR3 region amplification was performed from RNA transcripts. Using the HTBI primer set, a first-round RT-PCR was run on the TCR CDR3. TCRdb independently ran MiXCR on the multiplex PCR reads; one entry per CDR3 protein. The sample holds about 300,000 distinct CDR3 sequences, under 30% seen once. Diagnoses rested on clinical symptoms, serum thyroxine and TRAb, thyroid ultrasound and orbital computed tomography. Germline assignment: CDR1 SGHRS and CDR2 YFSETQ. Trimming pared 5 bases from V and 1 base from J, leaving 15 bases between. The CDR3 totals 15 residues. The sample consisted of blood. This chain uses TRBV5-1 with TRBJ2-5; D perhaps matches TRBD1 (5 bases). This receptor was taken from a man in his forties or fifties with Graves' hyperthyroidism that later progressed to Graves' ophthalmopathy. The CDR3 protein is CASSLSTDVQETQYF. CDR3 DNA: TGCGCCAGCAGTTTGTCGACAGATGTCCAAGAGACCCAGTACTTC.